The rows below give T cell receptor beta chains drawn from one sample of a study of identical twins. TCRdb recomputed calls from the 5' RACE reads with MiXCR, one row per CDR3 protein. The repertoire has 200,000 to 250,000 distinct CDR3 sequences, over 5% of them found once; the top ten carry approximately 15%. The data were also submitted as part of a second study, on T cells expressing NK-cell markers.

Sequencing was performed on CD8+ T cells sorted from blood. All receptors derive from a woman aged 18-35 years in good health. Each CDR3 is given with its conserved first and last residue. Each record gives: V gene, D gene, J gene, clone size, CDR3 protein, CDR3 DNA. A D gene is named only where the DNA matches it firmly. Clone sizes are given selectively: once, few, many, or a class where the clone is expanded.

v_gene: TRBV7-9
d_gene: .
j_gene: TRBJ1-6
abundance: few
CDR3aa: CASRRGDSYNSPLHF
CDR3nt: TGTGCCAGCAGGAGGGGTGACTCCTATAATTCACCCCTCCACTTT

v_gene: TRBV14
d_gene: .
j_gene: TRBJ1-1
abundance: .
CDR3aa: CASSQDLGRGAFF
CDR3nt: TGTGCCAGCAGCCAAGATCTAGGCAGAGGGGCTTTCTTT

v_gene: TRBV12-3/TRBV12-4
d_gene: .
j_gene: TRBJ2-7
abundance: many
CDR3aa: CASSPTRRETPYYEQYF
CDR3nt: TGTGCCAGCAGTCCAACTCGGCGAGAGACACCGTACTACGAGCAGTACTTC

v_gene: TRBV5-1
d_gene: .
j_gene: TRBJ2-3
abundance: many
CDR3aa: CASSFPSDTQYF
CDR3nt: TGCGCCAGCAGCTTCCCCTCCGATACGCAGTATTTT

v_gene: TRBV4-1
d_gene: .
j_gene: TRBJ2-3
abundance: few
CDR3aa: CASSQDGGTDTQYF
CDR3nt: TGCGCCAGCAGCCAAGACGGAGGTACAGATACGCAGTATTTT

v_gene: TRBV19
d_gene: .
j_gene: TRBJ2-7
abundance: few
CDR3aa: CASSKDRDSYEQYF
CDR3nt: TGTGCCAGTAGTAAAGACCGGGACTCCTACGAGCAGTACTTC

v_gene: TRBV4-3
d_gene: .
j_gene: TRBJ1-2
abundance: few
CDR3aa: CASSQDQGSYGYTF
CDR3nt: TGCGCCAGCAGCCAAGATCAGGGGTCCTATGGCTACACCTTC

v_gene: TRBV7-9
d_gene: TRBD1
j_gene: TRBJ2-7
abundance: .
CDR3aa: CASSYDRGRVEQYF
CDR3nt: TGTGCCAGCAGCTACGACAGGGGGCGCGTCGAGCAGTACTTC

v_gene: TRBV29-1
d_gene: TRBD1
j_gene: TRBJ2-7
abundance: .
CDR3aa: CSVDTGQGYEQYF
CDR3nt: TGCAGCGTTGATACGGGACAGGGCTACGAGCAGTACTTC

v_gene: TRBV2
d_gene: .
j_gene: TRBJ2-7
abundance: few
CDR3aa: CASDWSREMGGSEQYF
CDR3nt: TGTGCCAGTGATTGGTCAAGGGAGATGGGGGGATCCGAGCAGTACTTC

v_gene: TRBV5-6
d_gene: .
j_gene: TRBJ2-3
abundance: .
CDR3aa: CASSLESGASTDTQYF
CDR3nt: TGTGCCAGCAGCTTGGAGTCGGGAGCTAGCACAGATACGCAGTATTTT

v_gene: TRBV9
d_gene: TRBD2
j_gene: TRBJ2-3
abundance: few
CDR3aa: CASSVESGRGTDTQYF
CDR3nt: TGTGCCAGCAGCGTAGAGAGCGGGAGGGGCACAGATACGCAGTATTTT

v_gene: TRBV11-1
d_gene: TRBD2
j_gene: TRBJ2-1
abundance: .
CDR3aa: CASSSGVGGTSSATEQFF
CDR3nt: TGTGCCAGCAGCTCCGGGGTAGGGGGGACTAGCTCTGCGACTGAGCAGTTCTTC

v_gene: TRBV4-3
d_gene: .
j_gene: TRBJ2-1
abundance: .
CDR3aa: CASSQEWSPYNEQFF
CDR3nt: TGCGCCAGCAGCCAAGAGTGGTCGCCCTACAATGAGCAGTTCTTC

v_gene: TRBV6-5
d_gene: .
j_gene: TRBJ2-3
abundance: many
CDR3aa: CASSYGVVGTDTQYF
CDR3nt: TGTGCCAGCAGTTACGGGGTTGTCGGCACAGATACGCAGTATTTT

v_gene: TRBV9
d_gene: TRBD2
j_gene: TRBJ2-7
abundance: .
CDR3aa: CASSVSAGSYEQYF
CDR3nt: TGTGCCAGCAGCGTCTCAGCGGGGTCATACGAGCAGTACTTC

v_gene: TRBV20-1
d_gene: .
j_gene: TRBJ2-1
abundance: many
CDR3aa: CSARLTLLERTYNEQFF
CDR3nt: TGCAGTGCTAGACTCACGTTACTAGAGAGGACTTACAATGAGCAGTTCTTC

v_gene: TRBV5-1
d_gene: .
j_gene: TRBJ2-5
abundance: few
CDR3aa: CASSFSDGYQETQYF
CDR3nt: TGCGCCAGCAGCTTCTCGGACGGATATCAAGAGACCCAGTACTTC

v_gene: TRBV5-1
d_gene: .
j_gene: TRBJ2-3
abundance: many
CDR3aa: CASSGGTTGADTQYF
CDR3nt: TGCGCCAGCAGCGGCGGGACAACAGGTGCAGATACGCAGTATTTT

v_gene: TRBV20-1
d_gene: .
j_gene: TRBJ2-5
abundance: few
CDR3aa: CSARDLAGASGTQYF
CDR3nt: TGCAGTGCTAGAGATCTGGCAGGAGCCTCGGGGACCCAGTACTTC

v_gene: TRBV12-3/TRBV12-4
d_gene: TRBD2
j_gene: TRBJ2-1
abundance: .
CDR3aa: CASSLASGGDKQFF
CDR3nt: TGTGCCAGCAGTCTGGCTAGCGGGGGGGATAAGCAGTTCTTC

v_gene: TRBV7-8
d_gene: .
j_gene: TRBJ2-7
abundance: .
CDR3aa: CASSLGPTLEQYF
CDR3nt: TGTGCCAGCAGCTTAGGTCCCACGCTCGAGCAGTACTTC

v_gene: TRBV6-5
d_gene: TRBD2
j_gene: TRBJ2-3
abundance: few
CDR3aa: CASSYYGTSVTTDTQYF
CDR3nt: TGTGCCAGCAGTTACTACGGGACTAGCGTAACCACAGATACGCAGTATTTT

v_gene: TRBV20-1
d_gene: TRBD1
j_gene: TRBJ1-6
abundance: many
CDR3aa: CSASLVGQENSPLHF
CDR3nt: TGCAGTGCCTCTCTGGTGGGACAGGAGAATTCACCCCTCCACTTT

v_gene: TRBV7-9
d_gene: TRBD1
j_gene: TRBJ1-4
abundance: .
CDR3aa: CASSSGTATNEKLFF
CDR3nt: TGTGCCAGCAGCTCCGGGACAGCCACTAATGAAAAACTGTTTTTT

v_gene: TRBV29-1
d_gene: TRBD1
j_gene: TRBJ2-7
abundance: many
CDR3aa: CSVLAGTGYEQYF
CDR3nt: TGCAGCGTGCTCGCCGGGACAGGCTACGAGCAGTACTTC

v_gene: TRBV6-1
d_gene: TRBD2
j_gene: TRBJ2-1
abundance: .
CDR3aa: CASGPRGYEQFF
CDR3nt: TGTGCCAGCGGGCCGCGGGGGTATGAGCAGTTCTTC

v_gene: TRBV12-3/TRBV12-4
d_gene: .
j_gene: TRBJ2-2
abundance: many
CDR3aa: CASSLEGPAGELFF
CDR3nt: TGTGCCAGCAGTTTAGAGGGGCCGGCCGGGGAGCTGTTTTTT

v_gene: TRBV6-5
d_gene: .
j_gene: TRBJ1-6
abundance: .
CDR3aa: CASRGLDSPLHF
CDR3nt: TGTGCCAGCCGAGGTTTAGATTCACCCCTCCACTTT

v_gene: TRBV7-3
d_gene: .
j_gene: TRBJ2-2
abundance: .
CDR3aa: CASSPDPGGELFF
CDR3nt: TGTGCCAGCAGCCCGGACCCCGGAGGGGAGCTGTTTTTT

v_gene: TRBV11-2
d_gene: .
j_gene: TRBJ2-5
abundance: many
CDR3aa: CASSLVRARSRETQYF
CDR3nt: TGTGCCAGCAGCTTAGTTCGGGCCCGGAGCAGAGAGACCCAGTACTTC

v_gene: TRBV12-3/TRBV12-4
d_gene: TRBD1
j_gene: TRBJ1-2
abundance: few
CDR3aa: CASSLLVTGGNYGYTF
CDR3nt: TGTGCCAGCAGTTTATTGGTTACAGGGGGTAACTATGGCTACACCTTC

v_gene: TRBV15
d_gene: .
j_gene: TRBJ1-5
abundance: .
CDR3aa: CATSREEYGLSQPQHF
CDR3nt: TGTGCCACCAGCAGAGAAGAGTACGGACTCTCACAGCCCCAGCATTTT

v_gene: TRBV11-2
d_gene: TRBD2
j_gene: TRBJ2-3
abundance: .
CDR3aa: CASSLVVGGPPDTQYF
CDR3nt: TGTGCCAGCAGCTTAGTTGTGGGAGGGCCACCAGATACGCAGTATTTT

v_gene: TRBV12-3/TRBV12-4
d_gene: TRBD2
j_gene: TRBJ2-7
abundance: many
CDR3aa: CASSLLAGNEQYF
CDR3nt: TGTGCCAGCAGTCTGTTAGCGGGGAACGAGCAGTACTTC

v_gene: TRBV29-1
d_gene: .
j_gene: TRBJ2-2
abundance: few
CDR3aa: CSGITQNTGELFF
CDR3nt: TGCAGCGGAATAACTCAGAACACCGGGGAGCTGTTTTTT

v_gene: TRBV6-5
d_gene: .
j_gene: TRBJ2-5
abundance: few
CDR3aa: CASVVGETQYF
CDR3nt: TGTGCCAGTGTGGTGGGGGAGACCCAGTACTTC

v_gene: TRBV11-3
d_gene: .
j_gene: TRBJ1-2
abundance: .
CDR3aa: CASSRDGYGYTF
CDR3nt: TGTGCCAGCAGCCGGGACGGCTATGGCTACACCTTC

v_gene: TRBV6-4
d_gene: .
j_gene: TRBJ1-1
abundance: medium-sized
CDR3aa: CASSQSGSTEAFF
CDR3nt: TGTGCCAGCAGTCAGTCGGGAAGCACTGAAGCTTTCTTT

v_gene: TRBV12-3/TRBV12-4
d_gene: .
j_gene: TRBJ2-5
abundance: many
CDR3aa: CASSFGRGETQYF
CDR3nt: TGTGCCAGCAGTTTCGGACGGGGGGAGACCCAGTACTTC

v_gene: TRBV5-6
d_gene: .
j_gene: TRBJ1-5
abundance: few
CDR3aa: CASSLSGDLNQPQHF
CDR3nt: TGTGCCAGCAGCTTGAGTGGCGATCTCAATCAGCCCCAGCATTTT

v_gene: TRBV12-5
d_gene: TRBD1
j_gene: TRBJ2-1
abundance: .
CDR3aa: CASASWDRGNNEQFF
CDR3nt: TGTGCTAGTGCATCCTGGGACAGGGGTAACAATGAGCAGTTCTTC

v_gene: TRBV12-3/TRBV12-4
d_gene: .
j_gene: TRBJ2-2
abundance: few
CDR3aa: CASSLARYTGELFF
CDR3nt: TGTGCCAGCAGTTTGGCCAGATACACCGGGGAGCTGTTTTTT

v_gene: TRBV12-3/TRBV12-4
d_gene: .
j_gene: TRBJ2-7
abundance: many
CDR3aa: CASSAGLYEQYF
CDR3nt: TGTGCCAGCAGCGCAGGGTTATACGAGCAGTACTTC

v_gene: TRBV5-6
d_gene: .
j_gene: TRBJ2-2
abundance: .
CDR3aa: CASSFGRGPGELFF
CDR3nt: TGTGCCAGCAGCTTCGGTAGGGGCCCCGGGGAGCTGTTTTTT

v_gene: TRBV4-2
d_gene: TRBD2
j_gene: TRBJ2-2
abundance: .
CDR3aa: CASSPRTSGGSSTGELFF
CDR3nt: TGTGCCAGCAGCCCGAGGACTAGCGGGGGGTCGAGCACCGGGGAGCTGTTTTTT

v_gene: TRBV12-3/TRBV12-4
d_gene: TRBD1
j_gene: TRBJ2-3
abundance: .
CDR3aa: CAASTGGWTDTQYF
CDR3nt: TGTGCCGCCTCGACAGGGGGGTGGACAGATACGCAGTATTTT

v_gene: TRBV19
d_gene: .
j_gene: TRBJ1-4
abundance: few
CDR3aa: CASSVLGFNEKLFF
CDR3nt: TGTGCCAGTAGTGTCCTAGGGTTCAATGAAAAACTGTTTTTT

v_gene: TRBV12-3/TRBV12-4
d_gene: TRBD2
j_gene: TRBJ2-3
abundance: few
CDR3aa: CASSPTSGVTDTQYF
CDR3nt: TGTGCCAGCAGCCCGACTAGCGGCGTCACAGATACGCAGTATTTT

v_gene: TRBV5-5
d_gene: .
j_gene: TRBJ2-3
abundance: few
CDR3aa: CASSFIRLPSTDTQYF
CDR3nt: TGTGCCAGCAGCTTCATTCGCCTCCCAAGCACAGATACGCAGTATTTT

v_gene: TRBV7-2
d_gene: .
j_gene: TRBJ2-7
abundance: .
CDR3aa: CASRGYKGGYEQYF
CDR3nt: TGTGCCAGCCGGGGATATAAGGGGGGCTACGAGCAGTACTTC

v_gene: TRBV2
d_gene: .
j_gene: TRBJ2-2
abundance: .
CDR3aa: CASREHRNTGELFF
CDR3nt: TGTGCCAGCAGGGAACACAGAAACACCGGGGAGCTGTTTTTT

v_gene: TRBV9
d_gene: .
j_gene: TRBJ2-7
abundance: few
CDR3aa: CASSGPLAEYEQYF
CDR3nt: TGTGCCAGCAGCGGGCCATTAGCCGAATACGAGCAGTACTTC

v_gene: TRBV27
d_gene: .
j_gene: TRBJ2-3
abundance: .
CDR3aa: CATYDGDTQYF
CDR3nt: TGTGCCACTTACGATGGAGATACGCAGTATTTT

v_gene: TRBV15
d_gene: .
j_gene: TRBJ2-2
abundance: .
CDR3aa: CATSRVPEVANTGELFF
CDR3nt: TGTGCCACCAGCAGAGTCCCAGAGGTCGCGAACACCGGGGAGCTGTTTTTT

v_gene: TRBV20-1
d_gene: .
j_gene: TRBJ2-1
abundance: many
CDR3aa: CSARPTDSNNEQFF
CDR3nt: TGCAGTGCTAGACCTACGGACAGTAACAATGAGCAGTTCTTC

v_gene: TRBV6-4
d_gene: .
j_gene: TRBJ2-3
abundance: few
CDR3aa: CASSDRAGGTDTQYF
CDR3nt: TGTGCCAGCAGTGATCGGGCAGGGGGCACAGATACGCAGTATTTT

v_gene: TRBV4-1
d_gene: TRBD1
j_gene: TRBJ2-7
abundance: few
CDR3aa: CASSHGQDSYEQYF
CDR3nt: TGCGCCAGCAGCCATGGACAGGATTCTTACGAGCAGTACTTC